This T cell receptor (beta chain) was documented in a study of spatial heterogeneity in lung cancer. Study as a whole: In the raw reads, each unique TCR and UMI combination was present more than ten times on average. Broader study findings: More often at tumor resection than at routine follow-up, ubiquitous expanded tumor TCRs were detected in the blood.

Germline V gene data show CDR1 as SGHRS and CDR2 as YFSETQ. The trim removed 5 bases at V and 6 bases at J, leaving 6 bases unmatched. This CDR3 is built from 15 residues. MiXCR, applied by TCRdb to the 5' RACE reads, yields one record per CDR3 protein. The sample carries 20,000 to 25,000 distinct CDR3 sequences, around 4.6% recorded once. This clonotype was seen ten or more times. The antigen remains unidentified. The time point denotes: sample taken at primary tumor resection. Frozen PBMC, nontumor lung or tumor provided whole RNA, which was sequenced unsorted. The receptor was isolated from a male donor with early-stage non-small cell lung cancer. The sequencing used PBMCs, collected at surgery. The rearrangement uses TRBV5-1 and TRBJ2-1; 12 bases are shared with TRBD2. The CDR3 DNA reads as TGCGCCAGCAGACCGTGGACTAGCGGGGTCAATGAGCAGTTCTTC. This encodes CASRPWTSGVNEQFF.